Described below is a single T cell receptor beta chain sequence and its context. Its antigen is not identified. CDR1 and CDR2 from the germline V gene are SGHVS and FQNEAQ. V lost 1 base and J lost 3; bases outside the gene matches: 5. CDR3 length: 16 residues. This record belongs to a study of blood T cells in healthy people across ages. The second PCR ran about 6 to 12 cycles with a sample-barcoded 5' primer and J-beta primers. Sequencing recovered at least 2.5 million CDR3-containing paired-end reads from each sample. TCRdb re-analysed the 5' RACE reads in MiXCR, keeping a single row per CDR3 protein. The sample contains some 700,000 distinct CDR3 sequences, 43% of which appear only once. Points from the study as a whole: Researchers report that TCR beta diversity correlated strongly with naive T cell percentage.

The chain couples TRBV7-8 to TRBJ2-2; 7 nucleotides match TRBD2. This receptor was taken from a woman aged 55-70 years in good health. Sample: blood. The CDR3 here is CASSLGGGLDTGELFF. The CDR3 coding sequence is TGTGCCAGCAGCTTAGGGGGGGGATTGGACACCGGGGAGCTGTTTTTT.